The clone carrying this TCR beta chain came up many times. Its antigen is unidentified. Researchers amplified the TCR beta CDR3 regions from RNA transcripts. An initial round of RT-PCR targeting the TCR CDR3 relied on the HTBI primer set. TCRdb analysed the multiplex PCR reads with MiXCR anew, one entry per CDR3 protein. Of approximately 400,000 distinct CDR3 sequences listed, more than 13% are singletons. The trim removed 3 bases at V and 9 bases at J, leaving 8 bases unmatched. Germline V lookup: CDR1 DFQATT, CDR2 SNEGSKA (reference sequence). The CDR3 totals 13 residues. Duration under 3 months, a NOSPECS grade of at least 4, and a Clinical Activity Score of at least 3 characterized the ophthalmopathy patients. The data originate from a study of T cells in Graves' hyperthyroidism and ophthalmopathy. As for the study in general: Before any treatment, at initial diagnosis, peripheral blood was collected. Study-wide results and caveats: Ophthalmopathy, as predicted by the model, came a median approximately 6.5 months after the prediction. Blood held most thyroid clonotypes expanded above 0.001 frequency.

The chain has TRBV20-1 and TRBJ2-5; 9 positions match TRBD1. Sequencing input: blood. The sequence was collected from a man between 45 and 60 years old with Graves' ophthalmopathy. CDR3: CSASPGQGMPQYF. The CDR3 DNA reads as TGCAGTGCTAGCCCGGGACAGGGAATGCCCCAGTACTTC.